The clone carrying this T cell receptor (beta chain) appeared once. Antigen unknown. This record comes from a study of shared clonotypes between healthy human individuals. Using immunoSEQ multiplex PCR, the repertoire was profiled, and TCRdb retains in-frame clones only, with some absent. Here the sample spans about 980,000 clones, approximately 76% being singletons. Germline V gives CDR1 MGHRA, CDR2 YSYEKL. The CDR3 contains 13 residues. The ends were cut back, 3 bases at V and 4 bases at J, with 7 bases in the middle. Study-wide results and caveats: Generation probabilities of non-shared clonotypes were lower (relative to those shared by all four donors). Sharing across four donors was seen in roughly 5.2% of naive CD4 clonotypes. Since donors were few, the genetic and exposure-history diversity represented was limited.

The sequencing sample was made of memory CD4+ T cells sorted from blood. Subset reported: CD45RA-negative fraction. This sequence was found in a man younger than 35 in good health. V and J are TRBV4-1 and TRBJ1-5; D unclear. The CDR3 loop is CASSHGTNQPQHF. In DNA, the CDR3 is TGCGCCAGCAGCCATGGAACAAATCAGCCCCAGCATTTT.